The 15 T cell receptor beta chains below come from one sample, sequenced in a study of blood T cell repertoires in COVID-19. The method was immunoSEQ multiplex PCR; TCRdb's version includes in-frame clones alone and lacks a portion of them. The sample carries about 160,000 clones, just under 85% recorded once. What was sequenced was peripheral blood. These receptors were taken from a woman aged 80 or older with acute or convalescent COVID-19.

CDR3 in DNA: TGTGCCAGCAGACGAAAGGGACAGGGACTCTACGAGCAGTACTTC. Translation gives CASRRKGQGLYEQYF. J is TRBJ2-7 and V is TRBV6-5; 9 bases are a match to TRBD1. The ends lost 6 bases at V and 3 bases at J; junction bases unmatched: 9. The germline CDR1 and CDR2 sequences are MNHEY and SVGAGI. The CDR3 consists of 15 residues.

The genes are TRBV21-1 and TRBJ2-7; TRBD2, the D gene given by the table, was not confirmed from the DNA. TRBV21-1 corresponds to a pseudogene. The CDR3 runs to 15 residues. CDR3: CASSKDVRVAYEQYF. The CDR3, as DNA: TGTGCCAGCAGCAAAGATGTTAGAGTTGCCTACGAGCAGTACTTC.

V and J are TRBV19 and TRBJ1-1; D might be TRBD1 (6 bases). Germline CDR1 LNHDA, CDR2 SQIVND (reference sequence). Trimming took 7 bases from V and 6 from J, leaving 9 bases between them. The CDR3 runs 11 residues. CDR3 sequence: CASTRTAEAFF. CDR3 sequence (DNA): TGTGCCAGTACCCGGACAGCTGAAGCTTTCTTT.

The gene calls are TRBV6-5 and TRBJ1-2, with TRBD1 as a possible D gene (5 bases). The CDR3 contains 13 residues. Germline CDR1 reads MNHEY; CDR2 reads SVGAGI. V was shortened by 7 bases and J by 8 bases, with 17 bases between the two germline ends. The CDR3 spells CASMKSGGRGYTF. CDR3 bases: TGTGCCAGCATGAAAAGCGGGGGGAGGGGCTACACCTTC.

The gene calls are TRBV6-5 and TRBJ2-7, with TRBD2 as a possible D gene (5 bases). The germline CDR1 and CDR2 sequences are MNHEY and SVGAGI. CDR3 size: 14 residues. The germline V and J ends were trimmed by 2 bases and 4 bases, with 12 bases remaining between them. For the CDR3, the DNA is TGTGCCAGCAGTTACAAGCGGAGAGGTTACGAGCAGTACTTC. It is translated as CASSYKRRGYEQYF.

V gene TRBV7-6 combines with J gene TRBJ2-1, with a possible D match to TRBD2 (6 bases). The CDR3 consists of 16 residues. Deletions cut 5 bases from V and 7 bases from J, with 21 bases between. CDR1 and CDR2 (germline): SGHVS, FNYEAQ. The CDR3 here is CASSLSGPPGVNEQFF. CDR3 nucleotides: TGTGCCAGCAGCCTCAGTGGGCCCCCGGGGGTAAATGAGCAGTTCTTC.

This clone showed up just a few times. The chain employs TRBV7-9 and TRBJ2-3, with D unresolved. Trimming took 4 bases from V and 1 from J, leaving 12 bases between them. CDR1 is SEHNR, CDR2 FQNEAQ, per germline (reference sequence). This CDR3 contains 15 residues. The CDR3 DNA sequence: TGTGCCAGCAGCTATCAAAGTCAGGGCACAGATACGCAGTATTTT. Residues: CASSYQSQGTDTQYF.

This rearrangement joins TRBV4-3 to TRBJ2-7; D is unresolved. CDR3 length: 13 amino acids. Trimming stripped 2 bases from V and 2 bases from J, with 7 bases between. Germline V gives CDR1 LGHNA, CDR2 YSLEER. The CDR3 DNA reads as TGCGCCAGCAGCCAATATCCCGCCTACGAGCAGTACTTC. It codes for CASSQYPAYEQYF.

DNA of the CDR3: TGTGCCAGCAGCCAAACCTGGGGGGGGTCGGGAACTGAAGCTTTCTTT. This gives the protein CASSQTWGGSGTEAFF. The chain couples TRBV3-1 (or the pseudogene TRBV3-2) to TRBJ1-1, with D possibly being TRBD1 (5 bases). Germline CDR1 is LGHDT and CDR2 is YNNKEL (reference sequence). V lost 2 bases and J lost 5, with 18 bases in between. This CDR3 has 16 amino acids.

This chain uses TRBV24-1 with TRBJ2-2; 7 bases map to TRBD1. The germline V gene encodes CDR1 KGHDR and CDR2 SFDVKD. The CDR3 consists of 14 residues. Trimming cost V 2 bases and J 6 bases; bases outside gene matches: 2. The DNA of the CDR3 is TGTGCCACCAGTGATTCGGGGACAGCCGGGGAGCTGTTTTTT. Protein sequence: CATSDSGTAGELFF.

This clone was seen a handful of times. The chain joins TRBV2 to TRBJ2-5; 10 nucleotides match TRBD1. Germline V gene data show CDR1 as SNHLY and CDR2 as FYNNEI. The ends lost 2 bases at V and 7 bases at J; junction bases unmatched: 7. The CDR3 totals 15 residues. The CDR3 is CASSEMTGGFGTQYF. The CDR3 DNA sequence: TGTGCCAGCAGTGAAATGACAGGGGGCTTCGGGACCCAGTACTTC.

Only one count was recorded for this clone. Written as DNA, the CDR3 is TGTGCCAGCAGCCAAGGCCGTACTTCCTACAATGAGCAGTTCTTC. The encoded protein is CASSQGRTSYNEQFF. V gene TRBV3-1 (or the pseudogene TRBV3-2) combines with J gene TRBJ2-1; no definite D call. Germline assignment: CDR1 LGHDT and CDR2 YNNKEL (reference sequence). V lost 1 base, J lost 1 base, and 8 bases lay in between. The CDR3 has 15 amino acids.

CDR3 nucleotide sequence: TGTGCCAGCTCACCCGGGGTGGGCGAGCAGTACTTC. This codes for CASSPGVGEQYF. The chain uses TRBV18 and TRBJ2-7, with D possibly matching TRBD2 (5 bases). This CDR3 is 12 amino acids long. Germline lookup yields CDR1 KGHSH and CDR2 LQKENI. Trimming pared 3 bases from V and 6 bases from J, leaving 9 bases between. Full variable domain (outside the CDR3, taken from reference TRBV18 and TRBJ2-7): NAGVMQNPRHLVRRRGQEARLRCSPMKGHSHVYWYRQLPEEGLKFMVYLQKENIIDESGMPKERFSAEFPKEGPSILRIQQVVRGDSAAYFCASSPGVGEQYFGPGTRLTVT.

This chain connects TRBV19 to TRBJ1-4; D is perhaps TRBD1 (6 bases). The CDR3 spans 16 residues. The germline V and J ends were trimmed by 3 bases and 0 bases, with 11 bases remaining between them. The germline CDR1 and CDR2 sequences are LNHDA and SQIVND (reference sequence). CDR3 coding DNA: TGTGCCAGTAGTATGGGGACAAAGACAACTAATGAAAAACTGTTTTTT. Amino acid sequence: CASSMGTKTTNEKLFF.

The CDR3 loop is CASSLEQGGNSPLHF. The CDR3 region has the DNA TGTGCCAGCAGCTTGGAACAGGGGGGAAATTCACCCCTCCACTTT. V gene TRBV5-8 combines with J gene TRBJ1-6; 8 bases match TRBD1. J lost 7 bases, V lost 0 bases, and 3 bases had no gene match. The CDR3 runs 15 residues. Germline V lookup: CDR1 SGHTS, CDR2 YDEGEE.